This T cell receptor beta chain was documented in a study of T-cell reconstitution after alpha-beta-depleted transplantation in children. The CDR3 runs 11 residues. Trimming removed 7 bases at V and 9 bases at J, with 14 bases between. The germline CDR1 and CDR2 sequences are SGDLS and YYNGEE. The sample holds many counts of this clonotype. During its preparation, the TCRbeta library received unique molecular identifiers. TCRdb fed the PCR reads into MiXCR, producing one record per CDR3 protein. Of about 260,000 distinct CDR3 sequences in the sample, around 8% were seen once. Here the sequenced sample was PBMCs, mostly from graft donor cells, taken 180 days after TCRalphabeta/CD19-depleted stem cell transplant. The chain joins TRBV9 to TRBJ2-7; D uncertain. The sequence came from a male patient aged 10 to 17 who had a stem cell transplant for acute lymphoblastic leukemia, so the T cells may come from the graft donor. CDR3 bases: TGTGCCAGCGGTACAGACTTTGCGCAGTACTTC. It translates to CASGTDFAQYF. Using reference TRBV9 and TRBJ2-7 for the parts outside the CDR3, the full variable domain is DSGVTQTPKHLITATGQRVTLRCSPRSGDLSVYWYQQSLDQGLQFLIQYYNGEERAKGNILERFSAQQFPDLHSELNLSSLELGDSALYFCASGTDFAQYFGPGTRLTVT.